This T cell receptor beta chain came from a study of shared clonotypes between healthy human individuals. CD4+ cells underwent separation, giving CD45RA+ naive and CD45RA-negative memory subsets. Study-level findings and limits: Around 5.4% of naive CD4 clonotypes were common to a few donors. Memory subsets generally showed smaller estimated richness than naive subsets did.

Sequenced by immunoSEQ multiplex PCR; TCRdb stores in-frame clones only, minus some. The sample holds 800,000 to 1,200,000 clones, around 78% seen once. About this clone itself: The antigen is unknown.

The V and J ends lost 6 bases and 0 bases, in that order; junction bases with no gene match: 3. Germline CDR1 and CDR2: LNHDA and SQIVND (reference sequence). CDR3 length: 15 residues. The chain joins TRBV19 to TRBJ2-7, with 12 bases lining up with TRBD2. What was sequenced was memory CD4+ T cells from PBMCs. Subset noted: CD45RA-negative fraction. This receptor was taken from a man between 18 and 35 years old in good health. Some clones in this sample may be carry-over from other donors' samples. Written as DNA, the CDR3 is TGTGCCAGTAGGAGGACTAGCGGGGTCTCCTACGAGCAGTACTTC. Residues: CASRRTSGVSYEQYF.